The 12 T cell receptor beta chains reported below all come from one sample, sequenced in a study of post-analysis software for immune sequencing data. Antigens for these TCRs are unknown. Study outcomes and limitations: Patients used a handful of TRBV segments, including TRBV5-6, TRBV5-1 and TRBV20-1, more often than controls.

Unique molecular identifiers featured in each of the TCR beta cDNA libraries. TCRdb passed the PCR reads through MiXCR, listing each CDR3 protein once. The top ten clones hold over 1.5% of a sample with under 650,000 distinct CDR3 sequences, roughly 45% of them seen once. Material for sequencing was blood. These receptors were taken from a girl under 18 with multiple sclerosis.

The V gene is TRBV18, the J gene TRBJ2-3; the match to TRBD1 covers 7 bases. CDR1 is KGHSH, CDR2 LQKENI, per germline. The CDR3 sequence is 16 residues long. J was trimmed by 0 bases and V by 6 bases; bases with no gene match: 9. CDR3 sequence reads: CASSPRTGTSTDTQYF. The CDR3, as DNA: TGTGCCAGCTCCCCCAGGACAGGCACTAGCACAGATACGCAGTATTTT.

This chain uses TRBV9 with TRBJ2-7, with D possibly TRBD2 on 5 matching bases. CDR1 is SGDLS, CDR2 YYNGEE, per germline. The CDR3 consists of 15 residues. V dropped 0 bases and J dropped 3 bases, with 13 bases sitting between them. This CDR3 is CASSVEFARDYEQYF. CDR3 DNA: TGTGCCAGCAGCGTAGAGTTCGCCCGGGACTACGAGCAGTACTTC.

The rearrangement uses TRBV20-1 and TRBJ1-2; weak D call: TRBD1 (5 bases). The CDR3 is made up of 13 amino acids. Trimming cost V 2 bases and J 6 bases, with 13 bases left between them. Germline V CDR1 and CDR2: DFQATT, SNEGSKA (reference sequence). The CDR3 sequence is CSARPTLRDGYTF. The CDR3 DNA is TGCAGTGCTAGACCCACCCTCAGGGATGGCTACACCTTC.

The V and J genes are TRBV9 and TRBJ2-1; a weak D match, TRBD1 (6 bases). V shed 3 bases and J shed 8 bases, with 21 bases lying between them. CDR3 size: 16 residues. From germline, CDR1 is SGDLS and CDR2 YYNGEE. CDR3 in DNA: TGTGCCAGCAGCGCGAAACAGGGATTAGCGAGCTATGAGCAGTTCTTC. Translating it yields CASSAKQGLASYEQFF.

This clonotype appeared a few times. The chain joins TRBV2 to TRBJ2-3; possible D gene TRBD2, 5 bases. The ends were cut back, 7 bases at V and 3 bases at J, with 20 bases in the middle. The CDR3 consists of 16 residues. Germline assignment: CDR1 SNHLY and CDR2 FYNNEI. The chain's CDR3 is CASKKGPGDVTDTQYF. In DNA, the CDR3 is TGTGCCAGCAAAAAAGGGCCCGGGGATGTTACAGATACGCAGTATTTT.

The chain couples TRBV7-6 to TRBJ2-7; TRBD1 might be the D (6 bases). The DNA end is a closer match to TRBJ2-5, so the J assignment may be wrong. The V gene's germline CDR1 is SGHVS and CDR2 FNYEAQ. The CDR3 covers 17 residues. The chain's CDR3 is CASSFTSTTTGTETQYF. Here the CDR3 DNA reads TGTGCCAGCAGCTTCACATCTACGACCACAGGGACAGAGACCCAGTACTTC.

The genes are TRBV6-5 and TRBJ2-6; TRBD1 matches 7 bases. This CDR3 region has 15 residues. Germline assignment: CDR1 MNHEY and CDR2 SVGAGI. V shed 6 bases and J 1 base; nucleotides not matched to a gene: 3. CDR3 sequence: CASRGTVSGANVLTF. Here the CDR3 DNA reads TGTGCCAGCAGGGGGACAGTTTCTGGGGCCAACGTCCTGACTTTC.

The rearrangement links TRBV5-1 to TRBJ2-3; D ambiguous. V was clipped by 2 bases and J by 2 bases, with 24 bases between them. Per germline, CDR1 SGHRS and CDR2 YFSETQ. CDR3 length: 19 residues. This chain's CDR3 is CASSFLPDGQPLITDTQYF. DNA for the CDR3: TGCGCCAGCAGCTTCCTACCGGATGGGCAGCCCTTAATCACAGATACGCAGTATTTT.

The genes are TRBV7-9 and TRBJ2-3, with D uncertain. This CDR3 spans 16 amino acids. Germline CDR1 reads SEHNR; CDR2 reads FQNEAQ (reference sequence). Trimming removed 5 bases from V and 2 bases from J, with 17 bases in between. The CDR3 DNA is TGTGCCAGCAGCGTCCTAGGTGTGAAGGCCACAGATACGCAGTATTTT. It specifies CASSVLGVKATDTQYF.

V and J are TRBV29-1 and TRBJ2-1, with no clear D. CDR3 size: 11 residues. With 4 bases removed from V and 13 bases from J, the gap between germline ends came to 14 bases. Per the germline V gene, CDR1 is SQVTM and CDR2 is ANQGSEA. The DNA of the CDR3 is TGCAGCGTTGGCCTGGACCTGGATCAGTTCTTC. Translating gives CSVGLDLDQFF.

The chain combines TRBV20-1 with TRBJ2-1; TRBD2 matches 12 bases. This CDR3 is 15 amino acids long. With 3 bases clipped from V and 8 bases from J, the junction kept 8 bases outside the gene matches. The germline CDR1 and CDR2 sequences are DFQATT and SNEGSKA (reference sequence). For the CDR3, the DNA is TGCAGTGCTAGTGACCTAGCGGGAGGGCATGATGAGCAGTTCTTC. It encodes CSASDLAGGHDEQFF.

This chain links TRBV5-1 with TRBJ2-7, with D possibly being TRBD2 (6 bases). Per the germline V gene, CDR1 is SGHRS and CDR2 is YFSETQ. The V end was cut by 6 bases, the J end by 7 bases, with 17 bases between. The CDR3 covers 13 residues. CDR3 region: CASNGISSVEQYF. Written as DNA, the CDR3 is TGCGCCAGCAACGGAATATCTAGCGTGGAGCAGTACTTC.